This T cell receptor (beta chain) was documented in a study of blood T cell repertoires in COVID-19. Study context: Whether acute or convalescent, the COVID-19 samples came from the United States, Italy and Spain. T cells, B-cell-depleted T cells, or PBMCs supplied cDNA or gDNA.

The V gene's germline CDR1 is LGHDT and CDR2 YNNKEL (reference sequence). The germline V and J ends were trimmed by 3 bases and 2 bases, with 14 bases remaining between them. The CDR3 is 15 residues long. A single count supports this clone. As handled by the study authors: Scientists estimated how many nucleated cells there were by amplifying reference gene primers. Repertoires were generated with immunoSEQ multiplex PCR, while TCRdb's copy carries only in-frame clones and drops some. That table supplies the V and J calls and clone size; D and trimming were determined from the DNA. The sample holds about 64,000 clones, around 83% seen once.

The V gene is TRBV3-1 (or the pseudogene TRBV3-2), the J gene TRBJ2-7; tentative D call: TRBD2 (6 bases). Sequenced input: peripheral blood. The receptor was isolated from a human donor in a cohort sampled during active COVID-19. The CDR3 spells CASSHPGEATYEQYF. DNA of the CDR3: TGTGCCAGCAGCCATCCGGGGGAGGCAACCTACGAGCAGTACTTC.